Following are 9 T cell receptor beta chains from one sample sequenced in a study of human thymus T cells. The method was immunoSEQ multiplex PCR; TCRdb's version includes in-frame clones alone and lacks a portion of them. The repertoire holds 46,000 or so clones, with approximately 95% as singletons. The sequenced material came from blood. The origin of the receptors is a girl under three years old with a congenital heart defect but otherwise immunologically healthy.

V and J are TRBV7-8 and TRBJ2-1; TRBD2 might be the D (7 bases). CDR1 and CDR2 from the germline V gene are SGHVS and FQNEAQ. Between the trimmed V and J ends, which lost 1 base and 7 bases, there was a span of 20 bases. The CDR3 has 17 residues. CDR3 nucleotides: TGTGCCAGCAGCTTAGTGAATCGAAGGAAGGGGGGGAATGAGCAGTTCTTC. It encodes CASSLVNRRKGGNEQFF.

The J gene is TRBJ1-2, the V gene TRBV15, with TRBD1 matching over 8 bases. The CDR3 sequence is 14 residues long. Germline V lookup: CDR1 LNHNV, CDR2 YYDKDF (reference sequence). With V trimmed by 8 bases and J by 4 bases, 9 bases remained unmatched. The CDR3: CATQGQGSSYGYTF. The CDR3 DNA reads TGTGCCACCCAAGGACAGGGATCCTCCTATGGCTACACCTTC.

The table lists this clone with a count of one. The chain carries TRBV11-1 and TRBJ2-3; maybe TRBD1 (6 bases). The CDR3 covers 14 residues. Trimming shortened V by 1 base and J by 1 base, and 6 bases separated the two germline ends. Germline CDR1 reads SGHAT; CDR2 reads FQDESV (reference sequence). The CDR3 spells CASSLDRGTDTQYF. DNA of the CDR3: TGTGCCAGCAGCTTAGACAGGGGCACAGATACGCAGTATTTT.

The V call is TRBV19, the J call TRBJ1-5; 10 bases line up with TRBD1. CDR1 LNHDA and CDR2 SQIVND come from the germline V gene (reference sequence). This CDR3 is 17 amino acids long. After removal of 1 base from V and 2 bases from J, the junction contained 5 bases not matched to a gene. The CDR3 here is CASSIGQGAAGNQPQHF. The CDR3 coding sequence is TGTGCCAGTAGTATAGGACAGGGGGCGGCCGGCAATCAGCCCCAGCATTTT.

This sequence joins TRBV6-5 and TRBJ2-1, with 9 bases aligning to TRBD2. Germline CDR1 and CDR2: MNHEY and SVGAGI. V gave up 5 bases and J gave up 8 bases; unmatched junction bases: 7. The CDR3 consists of 14 residues. CDR3 amino acids: CASSHRTSVDEQFF. As DNA, the CDR3 is TGTGCCAGCAGTCACAGGACTAGCGTGGATGAGCAGTTCTTC.

The chain employs TRBV30 and TRBJ2-1; 11 bases match TRBD2. CDR3 length equals 15 residues. Germline V gene sequence: CDR1 GTSNPN, CDR2 SVGIG (reference sequence). Germline trimming cut 0 bases from V and 4 bases from J; bases unmatched to any gene: 2. The CDR3 loop is CAWSVGTSGYNEQFF. The DNA for the CDR3 is TGTGCCTGGAGTGTTGGGACTAGCGGATACAATGAGCAGTTCTTC. The full variable domain, with the rest looked up from reference TRBV30 and TRBJ2-1, is SQTIHQWPATLVQPVGSPLSLECTVEGTSNPNLYWYRQAAGRGLQLLFYSVGIGQISSEVPQNLSASRPQDRQFILSSKKLLLSDSGFYLCAWSVGTSGYNEQFFGPGTRLTVL.

V and J are TRBV6-1 and TRBJ2-7; D is possibly TRBD1 (6 bases). Germline CDR1 reads MNHNS; CDR2 reads SASEGT. This CDR3 is built from 14 residues. V was shortened by 7 bases and J by 2 bases, with 15 bases between the two germline ends. The CDR3 DNA sequence: TGTGCCAGCATTCCGACAGGAGCGGCCTACGAGCAGTACTTC. This encodes CASIPTGAAYEQYF.

This rearrangement joins TRBV18 to TRBJ1-5; D is perhaps TRBD1 (6 bases). Germline CDR1 reads KGHSH; CDR2 reads LQKENI. Deletions cut 4 bases from V and 6 bases from J, with 10 bases between. The CDR3 is made up of 13 amino acids. The CDR3 bases are TGTGCCAGCTCACTAACAGGGCTTCAGCCCCAGCATTTT. The encoded protein is CASSLTGLQPQHF.

The chain combines TRBV19 with TRBJ1-5; possibly TRBD1 for D (6 bases). CDR1 is LNHDA and CDR2 is SQIVND in the germline V gene (reference sequence). The CDR3 is 16 amino acids. Deletions cut 2 bases from V and 5 bases from J, with 16 bases between. The CDR3 reads CASSILRQGSYQPQHF. CDR3 bases: TGTGCCAGTAGTATACTTCGGCAGGGGAGCTATCAGCCCCAGCATTTT.